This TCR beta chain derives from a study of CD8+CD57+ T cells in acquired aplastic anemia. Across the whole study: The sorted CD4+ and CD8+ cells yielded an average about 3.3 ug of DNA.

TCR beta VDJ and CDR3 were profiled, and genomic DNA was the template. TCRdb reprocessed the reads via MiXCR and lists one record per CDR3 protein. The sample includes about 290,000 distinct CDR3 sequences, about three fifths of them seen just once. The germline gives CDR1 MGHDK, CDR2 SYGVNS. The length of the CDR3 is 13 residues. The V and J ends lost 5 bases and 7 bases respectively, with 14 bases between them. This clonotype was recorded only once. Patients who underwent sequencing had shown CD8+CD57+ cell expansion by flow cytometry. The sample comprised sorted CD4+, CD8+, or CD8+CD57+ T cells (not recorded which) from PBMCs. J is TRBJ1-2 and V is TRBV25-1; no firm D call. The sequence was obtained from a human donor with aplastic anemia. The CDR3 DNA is TGTGCCAGCAGTTCCAAGGCGGTTGCTGGCTACACCTTC. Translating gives CASSSKAVAGYTF.